Below, 18 T cell receptor beta chains from the same sample are listed, as sequenced in a study of cytomegalovirus exposure and HLA in healthy donors. The assay was immunoSEQ multiplex PCR, and TCRdb's table has in-frame clones only and misses some. The sample lists 95,000 to 150,000 clones, about 85% occurring once. The sample was PBMCs. All receptors derive from a woman younger than 45 in good health and CMV-seronegative.

In the case of this clone: This CDR3 is also generated by other DNA sequences in the sample. This chain uses TRBV6-1 with TRBJ2-2, with 7 bases that match TRBD2. Germline-derived CDR1 and CDR2 are MNHNS and SASEGT. This CDR3 contains 16 residues. Trimming cost V 1 base and J 2 bases; bases outside gene matches: 4. CDR3 sequence reads: CASSEGGGSNTGELFF. The CDR3 DNA is TGTGCCAGCAGTGAAGGGGGGGGAAGCAACACCGGGGAGCTGTTTTTT.

The genes are TRBV7-3 and TRBJ2-7; TRBD2 aligns across 9 bases. The V segment lost 4 bases and the J segment 1 base; nucleotides outside the gene matches: 5. Germline CDR1 reads SGHTA; CDR2 reads FQGTGA. The CDR3 is 15 residues long. The CDR3 DNA sequence: TGTGCCAGCAGCTCAGTAGCGGGGGCTTCCTACGAGCAGTACTTC. Translated: CASSSVAGASYEQYF.

This chain joins TRBV11-3 and TRBJ2-2, with no clear D. The CDR3 sequence is 16 residues long. Germline values: CDR1 SGHNT, CDR2 YENEEA. The V gene lost 1 base and the J gene lost 3 bases, with 12 bases spanning the gap. The DNA for the CDR3 is TGTGCCAGCAGCTTAGGAGGCGGATTTTACACCGGGGAGCTGTTTTTT. It specifies CASSLGGGFYTGELFF.

Concerning this clone: The same CDR3 can be traced to other DNA sequences in this sample. The V and J genes are TRBV5-1 and TRBJ1-3; D is possibly TRBD1 (6 bases). Germline CDR1 SGHRS, CDR2 YFSETQ. V lost 3 bases to trimming and J lost 0 bases, with 10 bases between them. CDR3 length: 15 amino acids. The CDR3 nucleotides are TGCGCCAGCAGCTCAACAGGGACCTCTGGAAACACCATATATTTT. This translates into CASSSTGTSGNTIYF.

This clone appeared once. The chain combines TRBV5-4 with TRBJ1-1; 7 bases fit TRBD1. With 1 base clipped from V and 3 bases from J, the junction kept 3 bases outside the gene matches. Per germline, CDR1 SGHNT and CDR2 YYREEE (reference sequence). The length of the CDR3 is 14 residues. CDR3 protein: CASSLPGQHTEAFF. The CDR3, as DNA: TGTGCCAGCAGCTTGCCGGGACAGCACACTGAAGCTTTCTTT.

The V gene is TRBV19, the J gene TRBJ2-7, with TRBD1 identical over 10 bases. CDR1 LNHDA and CDR2 SQIVND come from the germline V gene (reference sequence). The CDR3 spans 15 residues. J gave up 2 bases and V 6 bases, and 7 bases lay outside the gene matches. This CDR3 is CASRKAGTGAYEQYF. CDR3 DNA sequence: TGTGCCAGTAGGAAAGCCGGGACAGGGGCCTACGAGCAGTACTTC. Full variable domain (rest looked up from reference TRBV19 and TRBJ2-7): DGGITQSPKYLFRKEGQNVTLSCEQNLNHDAMYWYRQDPGQGLRLIYYSQIVNDFQKGDIAEGYSVSREKKESFPLTVTSAQKNPTAFYLCASRKAGTGAYEQYFGPGTRLTVT.

The chain's CDR3 is CASTPAGVYTDTQYF. In DNA form, the CDR3 reads TGTGCCAGCACCCCAGCGGGGGTCTACACAGATACGCAGTATTTT. V gene TRBV9 combines with J gene TRBJ2-3; TRBD2 agrees at 8 bases. The CDR3 consists of 15 residues. CDR1 and CDR2 (germline): SGDLS, YYNGEE. The J segment lost 2 bases and the V segment lost 6 bases, leaving 8 bases of the junction unmatched.

The V gene is TRBV6-1, the J gene TRBJ2-3; 8 bases match TRBD2. The CDR3 runs to 15 residues. Germline CDR1 reads MNHNS; CDR2 reads SASEGT. Trimming took 7 bases from V and 2 from J; bases not matched to a gene: 8. CDR3 in amino acids: CASTVAGWATDTQYF. CDR3 in DNA: TGTGCCAGCACCGTAGCGGGGTGGGCCACAGATACGCAGTATTTT.

This clone was observed many times. The chain employs TRBV30 and TRBJ2-7, with D perhaps TRBD1 (5 bases). Trimming left V 0 bases short and J 7 bases short, with 13 bases between. CDR1 GTSNPN and CDR2 SVGIG come from the germline V gene (reference sequence). The CDR3 is made up of 13 amino acids. DNA of the CDR3: TGTGCCTGGAGTGTATCGACAGTCCGTGAGCAGTACTTC. This sequence encodes CAWSVSTVREQYF.

V usage is TRBV27 and J usage is TRBJ1-4, with D hard to call. Germline assignment: CDR1 MNHEY and CDR2 SMNVEV (reference sequence). V gave up 10 bases and J gave up 8 bases, with 17 bases separating them. This CDR3 has 13 amino acids. The CDR3 protein is CATSGRGREKLFF. CDR3 nucleotides: TGTGCCACCTCGGGGAGAGGGAGAGAAAAACTGTTTTTT. Filled out from reference TRBV27 and TRBJ1-4, the complete variable domain reads EAQVTQNPRYLITVTGKKLTVTCSQNMNHEYMSWYRQDPGLGLRQIYYSMNVEVTDKGDVPEGYKVSRKEKRNFPLILESPSPNQTSLYFCATSGRGREKLFFGSGTQLSVL.

V and J are TRBV7-2 and TRBJ1-4; D is perhaps TRBD1 (5 bases). V lost 5 bases and J 4 bases, leaving 23 bases between the germline ends. The CDR3 length is 18 residues. Germline V CDR1 and CDR2: SGHTA, FQGNSA. CDR3 sequence reads: CASSPGTPTRIYNEKLFF. For the CDR3, the DNA is TGTGCCAGCAGCCCCGGGACTCCGACCCGGATCTATAATGAAAAACTGTTTTTT.

The rearrangement uses TRBV18 and TRBJ1-5; D gene uncertain. Germline V gene lookup returns CDR1 KGHSH and CDR2 LQKENI. The germline V and J ends were trimmed by 2 bases and 6 bases, with 14 bases remaining between them. The CDR3 runs to 15 residues. The DNA of the CDR3 is TGTGCCAGCTCACCATCCCACGGTAAGAGTCAGCCCCAGCATTTT. Amino acid sequence: CASSPSHGKSQPQHF.

The V and J genes are TRBV6-1 and TRBJ1-6; 7 bases are a match to TRBD1. Losses at the gene ends were 5 bases for V and 6 bases for J; bases not matched to a gene: 7. Germline lookup yields CDR1 MNHNS and CDR2 SASEGT. This CDR3 comprises 15 residues. CDR3 sequence reads: CASSLPGTVNSPLHF. As DNA, the CDR3 is TGTGCCAGCAGTCTTCCCGGGACAGTTAATTCACCCCTCCACTTT.

This chain uses TRBV30 with TRBJ2-1, with 14 bases fitting TRBD2. Per the germline V gene, CDR1 is GTSNPN and CDR2 is SVGIG (reference sequence). Losses at the gene ends were 5 bases for V and 7 bases for J; bases not matched to a gene: 19. The CDR3 length is 19 residues. The CDR3 sequence is CAWYSGTSGGPTTLNEQFF. CDR3 nucleotide sequence: TGTGCCTGGTACTCCGGGACTAGCGGGGGTCCCACCACCCTGAATGAGCAGTTCTTC. Combining the CDR3 with reference TRBV30 and TRBJ2-1 gives the whole variable domain SQTIHQWPATLVQPVGSPLSLECTVEGTSNPNLYWYRQAAGRGLQLLFYSVGIGQISSEVPQNLSASRPQDRQFILSSKKLLLSDSGFYLCAWYSGTSGGPTTLNEQFFGPGTRLTVL.

The rearrangement joins TRBV7-2 to TRBJ2-7; 7 bases map to TRBD2. The CDR3 totals 14 residues. The V gene's germline CDR1 is SGHTA and CDR2 FQGNSA. With 5 bases clipped from V and 5 bases from J, the junction kept 9 bases outside the gene matches. DNA of the CDR3: TGTGCCAGCAGCCTGGGCGGGGGTAGGCACGAGCAGTACTTC. It specifies CASSLGGGRHEQYF. Supplemented by reference TRBV7-2 and TRBJ2-7, the full variable domain reads GAGVSQSPSNKVTEKGKDVELRCDPISGHTALYWYRQSLGQGLEFLIYFQGNSAPDKSGLPSDRFSAERTGGSVSTLTIQRTQQEDSAVYLCASSLGGGRHEQYFGPGTRLTVT.

This clone is a singleton in its sample. The V call is TRBV5-4, the J call TRBJ2-1, with 14 bases that match TRBD2. The CDR3 consists of 16 residues. With V trimmed by 3 bases and J by 7 bases, 6 bases remained unmatched. Germline assignment: CDR1 SGHNT and CDR2 YYREEE (reference sequence). CDR3 nucleotide sequence: TGTGCCAGCAGCTGGAGACTAGCGGGGGGGCTAAATGAGCAGTTCTTC. Translation: CASSWRLAGGLNEQFF.

This chain links TRBV7-3 with TRBJ2-7, with 7 bases matching TRBD1. This CDR3 contains 15 residues. V lost 2 bases and J lost 4; bases outside the gene matches: 8. The germline V gene encodes CDR1 SGHTA and CDR2 FQGTGA. The CDR3 region is CASSLPPRDRYEQYF. Here the CDR3 DNA reads TGTGCCAGCAGCTTACCGCCTCGGGACAGATACGAGCAGTACTTC.

This chain joins TRBV30 and TRBJ1-2; D ambiguous. The CDR3 consists of 14 residues. CDR1 and CDR2 from the germline V gene are GTSNPN and SVGIG (reference sequence). V was shortened by 2 bases and J by 5 bases, with 15 bases between the two germline ends. CDR3 region: CAWSLRATGYGYTF. In DNA, the CDR3 is TGTGCCTGGAGTTTAAGAGCTACCGGGTATGGCTACACCTTC.